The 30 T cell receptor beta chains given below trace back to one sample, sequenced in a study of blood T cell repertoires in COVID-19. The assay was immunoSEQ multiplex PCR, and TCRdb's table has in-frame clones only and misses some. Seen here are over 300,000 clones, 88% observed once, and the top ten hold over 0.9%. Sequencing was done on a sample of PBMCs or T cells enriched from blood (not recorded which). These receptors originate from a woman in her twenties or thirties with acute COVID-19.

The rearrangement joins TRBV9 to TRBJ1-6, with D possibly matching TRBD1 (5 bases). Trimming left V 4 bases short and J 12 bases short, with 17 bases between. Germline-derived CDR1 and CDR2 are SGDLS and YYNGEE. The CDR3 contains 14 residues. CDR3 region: CASSSTGGDLPLHF. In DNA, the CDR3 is TGTGCCAGCAGCAGTACAGGCGGGGACCTACCCCTCCACTTT.

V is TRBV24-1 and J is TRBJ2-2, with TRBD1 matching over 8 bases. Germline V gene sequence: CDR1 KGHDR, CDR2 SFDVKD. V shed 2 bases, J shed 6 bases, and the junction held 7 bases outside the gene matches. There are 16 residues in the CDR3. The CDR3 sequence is CATSDSGRGLAGELFF. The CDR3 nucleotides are TGTGCCACCAGTGATTCTGGCAGGGGGCTCGCCGGGGAGCTGTTTTTT.

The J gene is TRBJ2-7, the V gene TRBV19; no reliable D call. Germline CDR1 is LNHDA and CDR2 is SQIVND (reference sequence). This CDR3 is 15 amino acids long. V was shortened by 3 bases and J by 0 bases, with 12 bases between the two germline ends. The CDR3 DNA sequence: TGTGCCAGTAGTATTGAGGCTCCTGGCTCCTACGAGCAGTACTTC. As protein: CASSIEAPGSYEQYF.

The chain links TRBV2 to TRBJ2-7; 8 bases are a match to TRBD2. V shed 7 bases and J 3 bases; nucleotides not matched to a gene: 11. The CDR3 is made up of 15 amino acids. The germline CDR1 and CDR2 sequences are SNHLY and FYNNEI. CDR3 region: CASTGSGSLGYEQYF. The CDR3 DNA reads TGTGCCAGCACGGGAAGCGGGAGTTTAGGCTACGAGCAGTACTTC.

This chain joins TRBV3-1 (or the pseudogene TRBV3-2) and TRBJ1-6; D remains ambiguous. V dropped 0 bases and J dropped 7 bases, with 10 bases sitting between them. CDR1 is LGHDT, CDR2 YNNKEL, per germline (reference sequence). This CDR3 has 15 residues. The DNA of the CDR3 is TGTGCCAGCAGCCAAGATTCGTCAGGCAATTCACCCCTCCACTTT. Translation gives CASSQDSSGNSPLHF.

CDR3 in amino acids: CATSEGTGGVYEQYF. Here the CDR3 DNA reads TGTGCCACCAGTGAGGGGACAGGGGGTGTATACGAGCAGTACTTC. The chain combines TRBV24-1 with TRBJ2-7; 11 nucleotides match TRBD1. Germline-derived CDR1 and CDR2 are KGHDR and SFDVKD. There are 15 residues in the CDR3. V lost 4 bases and J lost 4; bases outside the gene matches: 5.

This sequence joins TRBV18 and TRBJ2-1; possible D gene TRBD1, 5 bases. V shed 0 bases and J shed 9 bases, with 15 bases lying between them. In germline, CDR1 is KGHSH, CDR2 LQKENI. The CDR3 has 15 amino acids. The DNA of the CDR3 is TGTGCCAGCTCACCACCCCAGGGCGTCTTAGGTGAGCAGTTCTTC. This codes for CASSPPQGVLGEQFF.

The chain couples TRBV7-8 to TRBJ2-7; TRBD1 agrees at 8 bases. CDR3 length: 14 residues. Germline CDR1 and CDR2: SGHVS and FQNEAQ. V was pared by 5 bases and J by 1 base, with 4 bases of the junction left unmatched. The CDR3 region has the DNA TGTGCCAGCAGCCCGGGGACAGGTTCCTACGAGCAGTACTTC. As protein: CASSPGTGSYEQYF. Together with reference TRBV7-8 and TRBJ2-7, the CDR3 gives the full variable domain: GAGVSQSPRYKVAKRGQDVALRCDPISGHVSLFWYQQALGQGPEFLTYFQNEAQLDKSGLPSDRFFAERPEGSVSTLKIQRTQQEDSAVYLCASSPGTGSYEQYFGPGTRLTVT.

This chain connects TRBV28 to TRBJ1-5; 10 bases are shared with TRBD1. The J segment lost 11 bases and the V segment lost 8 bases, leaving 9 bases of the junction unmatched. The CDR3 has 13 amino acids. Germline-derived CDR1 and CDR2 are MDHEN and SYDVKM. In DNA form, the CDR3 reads TGTGCCAGCTCTGGACAGGGGGACCGGGCCCAGCATTTT. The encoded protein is CASSGQGDRAQHF.

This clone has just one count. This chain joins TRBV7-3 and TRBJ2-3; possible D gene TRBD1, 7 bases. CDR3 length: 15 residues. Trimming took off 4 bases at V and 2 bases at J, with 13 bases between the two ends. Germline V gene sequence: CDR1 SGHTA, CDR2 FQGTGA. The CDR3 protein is CASSSQGGLTDTQYF. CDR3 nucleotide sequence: TGTGCCAGCAGCTCCCAGGGGGGTCTCACAGATACGCAGTATTTT.

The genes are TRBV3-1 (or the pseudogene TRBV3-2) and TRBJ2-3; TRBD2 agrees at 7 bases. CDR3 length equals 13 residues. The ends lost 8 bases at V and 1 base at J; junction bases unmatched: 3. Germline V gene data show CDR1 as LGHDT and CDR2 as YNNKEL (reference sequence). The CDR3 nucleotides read TGTGCCAGCCTCCGGGGGGGCACAGATACGCAGTATTTT. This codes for CASLRGGTDTQYF.

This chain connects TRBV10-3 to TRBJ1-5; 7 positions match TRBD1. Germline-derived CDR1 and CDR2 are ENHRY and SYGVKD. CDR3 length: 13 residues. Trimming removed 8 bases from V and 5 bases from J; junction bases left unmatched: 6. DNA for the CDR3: TGTGCCATCGGGACAGAAGGATATCAGCCCCAGCATTTT. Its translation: CAIGTEGYQPQHF.

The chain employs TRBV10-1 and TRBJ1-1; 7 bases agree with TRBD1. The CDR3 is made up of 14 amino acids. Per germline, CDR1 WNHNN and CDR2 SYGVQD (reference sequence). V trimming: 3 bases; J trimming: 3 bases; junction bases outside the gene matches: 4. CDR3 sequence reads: CASSDRQGDTEAFF. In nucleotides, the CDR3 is TGCGCCAGCAGTGATCGTCAGGGGGACACTGAAGCTTTCTTT.

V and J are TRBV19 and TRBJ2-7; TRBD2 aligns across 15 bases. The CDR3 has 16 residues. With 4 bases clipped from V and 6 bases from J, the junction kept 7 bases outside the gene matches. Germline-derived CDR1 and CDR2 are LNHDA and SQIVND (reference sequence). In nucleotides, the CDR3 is TGTGCCAGTAGTAGGAAACCGGGACTAGCGGGGGGCGAGCAGTACTTC. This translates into CASSRKPGLAGGEQYF. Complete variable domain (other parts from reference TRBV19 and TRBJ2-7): DGGITQSPKYLFRKEGQNVTLSCEQNLNHDAMYWYRQDPGQGLRLIYYSQIVNDFQKGDIAEGYSVSREKKESFPLTVTSAQKNPTAFYLCASSRKPGLAGGEQYFGPGTRLTVT.

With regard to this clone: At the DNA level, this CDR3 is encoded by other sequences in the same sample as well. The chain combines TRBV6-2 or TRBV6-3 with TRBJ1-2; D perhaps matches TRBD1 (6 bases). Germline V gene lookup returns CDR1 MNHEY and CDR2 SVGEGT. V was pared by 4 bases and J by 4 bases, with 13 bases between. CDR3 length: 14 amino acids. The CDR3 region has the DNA TGTGCCAGCAGTTCGACAGGTGCTGGCTATGGCTACACCTTC. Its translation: CASSSTGAGYGYTF.

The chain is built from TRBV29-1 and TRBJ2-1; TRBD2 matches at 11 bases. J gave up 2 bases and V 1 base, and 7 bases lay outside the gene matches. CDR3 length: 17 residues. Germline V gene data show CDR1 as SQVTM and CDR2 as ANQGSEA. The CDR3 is CSVEGETSGTTYNEQFF. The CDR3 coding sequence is TGCAGCGTTGAAGGGGAGACTAGCGGGACCACCTACAATGAGCAGTTCTTC.

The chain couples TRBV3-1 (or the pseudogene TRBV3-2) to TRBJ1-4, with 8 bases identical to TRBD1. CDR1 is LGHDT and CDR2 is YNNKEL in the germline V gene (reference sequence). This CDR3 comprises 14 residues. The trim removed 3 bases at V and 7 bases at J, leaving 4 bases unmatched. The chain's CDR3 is CASSHRGPGEKLFF. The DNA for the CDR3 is TGTGCCAGCAGCCACAGGGGGCCTGGTGAAAAACTGTTTTTT.

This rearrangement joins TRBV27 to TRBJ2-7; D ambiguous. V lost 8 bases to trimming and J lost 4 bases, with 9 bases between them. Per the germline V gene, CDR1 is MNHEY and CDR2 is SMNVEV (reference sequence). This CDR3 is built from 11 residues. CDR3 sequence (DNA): TGTGCCAGCGGCCCCCCTTACGAGCAGTACTTC. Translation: CASGPPYEQYF.

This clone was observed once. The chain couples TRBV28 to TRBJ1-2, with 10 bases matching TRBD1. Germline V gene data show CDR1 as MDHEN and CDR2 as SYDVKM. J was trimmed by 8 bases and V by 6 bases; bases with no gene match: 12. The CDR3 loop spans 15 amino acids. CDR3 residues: CASRGAGTGVLGYTF. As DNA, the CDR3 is TGTGCCAGCAGGGGGGCCGGGACAGGGGTTTTGGGCTACACCTTC.

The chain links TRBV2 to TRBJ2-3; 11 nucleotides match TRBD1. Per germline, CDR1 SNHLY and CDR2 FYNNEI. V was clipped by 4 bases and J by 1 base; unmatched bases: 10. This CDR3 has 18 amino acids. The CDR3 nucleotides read TGTGCCAGCAGTGTTTGGTGGACAGGGGGCTCTGGCACAGATACGCAGTATTTT. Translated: CASSVWWTGGSGTDTQYF.

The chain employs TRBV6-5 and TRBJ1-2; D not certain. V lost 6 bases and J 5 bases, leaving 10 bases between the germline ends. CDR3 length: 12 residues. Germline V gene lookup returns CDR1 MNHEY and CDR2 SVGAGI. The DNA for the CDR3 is TGTGCCAGCAGACCGCCGGTGTATGGCTACACCTTC. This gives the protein CASRPPVYGYTF.

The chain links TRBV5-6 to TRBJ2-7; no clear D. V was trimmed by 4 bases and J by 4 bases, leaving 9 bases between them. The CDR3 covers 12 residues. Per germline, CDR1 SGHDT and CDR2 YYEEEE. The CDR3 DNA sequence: TGTGCCAGCAGCCTCCCAGGTTACGAGCAGTACTTC. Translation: CASSLPGYEQYF.

The CDR3 reads CASSDSGDSFYGYTF. CDR3 bases: TGTGCCAGCAGTGACTCTGGGGACAGCTTCTATGGCTACACCTTC. The V and J genes are TRBV6-4 and TRBJ1-2, with 7 bases identical to TRBD1. After removal of 0 bases from V and 4 bases from J, the junction contained 5 bases not matched to a gene. Per the germline V gene, CDR1 is MRHNA and CDR2 is SNTAGT. The CDR3 length is 15 residues.

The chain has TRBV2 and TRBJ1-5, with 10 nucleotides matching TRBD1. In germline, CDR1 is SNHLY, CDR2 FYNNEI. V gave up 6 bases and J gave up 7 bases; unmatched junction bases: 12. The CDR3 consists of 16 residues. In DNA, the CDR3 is TGTGCCAGCAGGAAGGGGGACAGGGGACAGAGGCAGCCCCAGCATTTT. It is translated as CASRKGDRGQRQPQHF. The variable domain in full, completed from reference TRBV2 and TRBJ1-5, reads EPEVTQTPSHQVTQMGQEVILRCVPISNHLYFYWYRQILGQKVEFLVSFYNNEISEKSEIFDDQFSVERPDGSNFTLKIRSTKLEDSAMYFCASRKGDRGQRQPQHFGDGTRLSIL.

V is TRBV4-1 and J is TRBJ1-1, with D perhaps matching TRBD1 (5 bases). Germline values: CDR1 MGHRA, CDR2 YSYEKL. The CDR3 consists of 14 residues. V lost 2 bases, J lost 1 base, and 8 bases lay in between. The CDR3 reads CASSQYQGNTEAFF. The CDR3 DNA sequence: TGCGCCAGCAGCCAATATCAGGGGAACACTGAAGCTTTCTTT.

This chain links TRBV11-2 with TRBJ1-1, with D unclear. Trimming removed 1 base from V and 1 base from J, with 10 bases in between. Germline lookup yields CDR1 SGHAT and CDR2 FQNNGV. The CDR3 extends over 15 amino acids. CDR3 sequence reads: CASSLGLGRNTEAFF. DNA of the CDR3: TGTGCCAGCAGCTTAGGTCTGGGGAGGAACACTGAAGCTTTCTTT.

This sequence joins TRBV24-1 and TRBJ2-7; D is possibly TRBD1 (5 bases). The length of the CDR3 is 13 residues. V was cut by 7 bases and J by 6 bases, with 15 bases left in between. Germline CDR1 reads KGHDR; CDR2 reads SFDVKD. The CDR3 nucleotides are TGTGCCACCAGCGCCCAGGGATCGCGCGAGCAGTACTTC. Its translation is CATSAQGSREQYF.

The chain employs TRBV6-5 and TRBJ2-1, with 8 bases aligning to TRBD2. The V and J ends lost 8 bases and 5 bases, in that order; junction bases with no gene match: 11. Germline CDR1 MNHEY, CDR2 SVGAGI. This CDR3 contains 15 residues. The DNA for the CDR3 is TGTGCCAGCCTCCCCAACGGGGGGGTGAACAATGAGCAGTTCTTC. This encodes CASLPNGGVNNEQFF.

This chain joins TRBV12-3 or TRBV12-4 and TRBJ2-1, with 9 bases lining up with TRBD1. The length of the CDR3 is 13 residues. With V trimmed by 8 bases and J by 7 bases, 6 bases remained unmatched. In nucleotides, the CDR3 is TGTGCCAGCGTACAGGGGGCGGATAATGAGCAGTTCTTC. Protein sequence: CASVQGADNEQFF.

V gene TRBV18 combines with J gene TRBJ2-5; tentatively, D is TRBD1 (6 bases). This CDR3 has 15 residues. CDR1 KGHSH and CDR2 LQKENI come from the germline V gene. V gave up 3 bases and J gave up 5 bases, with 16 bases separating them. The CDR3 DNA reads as TGTGCCAGCTCACCCATCCAGGGGCCAGGGGAGACCCAGTACTTC. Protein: CASSPIQGPGETQYF.